This T cell receptor (beta chain) comes out of a study of T cells after posttransplantation cyclophosphamide. Findings and caveats of the study: Later blood repertoires were often dominated by clones from the donor CD8+ memory compartment. Recipient CMV seropositivity and CMV reactivation strongly tracked TRB clonality.

As to this clone: Antigen unknown.

Assay: immunoSEQ multiplex PCR; the TCRdb copy retains only in-frame clones and omits some. The table lists 11,000 to 15,000 clones, roughly 80% of them singletons, with 1% to 1.5% in the top ten. The sample taken for sequencing was memory CD4+ T cells sorted from PBMCs. The sequence was obtained from a man aged 50-60 years.

In DNA form, the CDR3 reads TGCGCCAGCAGCTTGGAGGGGGGCAATCAGCCCCAGCATTTT. Translating gives CASSLEGGNQPQHF. This chain uses TRBV5-1 with TRBJ1-5, with a possible D match to TRBD1 (6 bases). CDR1 is SGHRS and CDR2 is YFSETQ in the germline V gene. V shed 0 bases and J shed 2 bases, with 6 bases lying between them. There are 14 residues in the CDR3.